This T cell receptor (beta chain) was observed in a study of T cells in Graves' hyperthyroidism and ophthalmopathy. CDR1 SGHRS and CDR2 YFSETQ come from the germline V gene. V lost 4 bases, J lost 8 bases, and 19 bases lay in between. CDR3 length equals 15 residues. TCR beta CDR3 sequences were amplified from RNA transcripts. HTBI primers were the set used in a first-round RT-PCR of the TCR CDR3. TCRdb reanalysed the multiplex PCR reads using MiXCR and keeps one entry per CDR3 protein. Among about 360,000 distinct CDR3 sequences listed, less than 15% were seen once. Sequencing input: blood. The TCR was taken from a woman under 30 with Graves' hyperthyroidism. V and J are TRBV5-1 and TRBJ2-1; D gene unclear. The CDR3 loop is CASSPGRNRPDEQFF. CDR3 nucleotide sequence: TGCGCCAGCAGCCCGGGTCGCAACCGACCCGATGAGCAGTTCTTC. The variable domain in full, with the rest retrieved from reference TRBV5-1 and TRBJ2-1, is KAGVTQTPRYLIKTRGQQVTLSCSPISGHRSVSWYQQTPGQGLQFLFEYFSETQRNKGNFPGRFSGRQFSNSRSEMNVSTLELGDSALYLCASSPGRNRPDEQFFGPGTRLTVL.